A single sample is the source of the 21 T cell receptor beta chains below, sequenced in a study of blood T cells in healthy people across ages. It was with a sample-barcoded 5' primer and a J-beta primer mix that a second PCR of roughly 7 to 11 cycles was run. Using its own MiXCR run on the 5' RACE reads, TCRdb lists one record per CDR3 protein. The repertoire holds some 690,000 distinct CDR3 sequences, with approximately 22% as singletons. Sample: blood. These receptors all stem from a man in his 70s in good health.

This clonotype has only a few counts. This rearrangement joins TRBV5-5 to TRBJ2-3, with 7 bases identical to TRBD1. The V segment lost 3 bases and the J segment 3 bases; nucleotides outside the gene matches: 4. There are 14 residues in the CDR3. Looked up from germline, CDR1 is SGHKS and CDR2 is YYEKEE (reference sequence). CDR3 DNA sequence: TGTGCCAGCAGCTCGGGACAGCTTACAGATACGCAGTATTTT. Its protein is CASSSGQLTDTQYF.

The CDR3: CSADRDRVSPLHF. For the CDR3, the DNA is TGCAGTGCGGACCGGGACAGGGTTTCACCCCTCCACTTT. The chain uses TRBV20-1 and TRBJ1-6; TRBD1 matches 9 bases. V shed 6 bases, J shed 9 bases, and the junction held 6 bases outside the gene matches. Germline V CDR1 and CDR2: DFQATT, SNEGSKA (reference sequence). The CDR3 is 13 residues long.

This clonotype was seen ten or more times. CDR3 in amino acids: CASRQIKYQETQYF. The CDR3, as DNA: TGTGCCAGCAGGCAGATTAAGTACCAAGAGACCCAGTACTTC. The chain is built from TRBV2 and TRBJ2-5; no clear D gene. V lost 6 bases and J 0 bases, leaving 11 bases between the germline ends. The CDR3 extends over 14 amino acids. Germline assignment: CDR1 SNHLY and CDR2 FYNNEI. Variable domain in full (rest from reference TRBV2 and TRBJ2-5): EPEVTQTPSHQVTQMGQEVILRCVPISNHLYFYWYRQILGQKVEFLVSFYNNEISEKSEIFDDQFSVERPDGSNFTLKIRSTKLEDSAMYFCASRQIKYQETQYFGPGTRLLVL.

J is TRBJ1-1 and V is TRBV28; 7 nucleotides align to TRBD1. The CDR3 extends over 16 amino acids. Unmatched junction bases numbered 8, after V lost 4 bases and J lost 0 bases. Germline lookup yields CDR1 MDHEN and CDR2 SYDVKM. The CDR3 bases are TGTGCCAGCAGTTCATCCTCCGGGACAGTGAACACTGAAGCTTTCTTT. The encoded protein is CASSSSSGTVNTEAFF. Combining the CDR3 with reference TRBV28 and TRBJ1-1 gives the whole variable domain DVKVTQSSRYLVKRTGEKVFLECVQDMDHENMFWYRQDPGLGLRLIYFSYDVKMKEKGDIPEGYSVSREKKERFSLILESASTNQTSMYLCASSSSSGTVNTEAFFGQGTRLTVV.

This clonotype was seen ten or more times. The chain employs TRBV19 and TRBJ2-1; 13 bases agree with TRBD2. This CDR3 is 15 amino acids long. V shed 2 bases, J shed 8 bases, and the junction held 3 bases outside the gene matches. Germline CDR1 LNHDA, CDR2 SQIVND (reference sequence). The CDR3 spells CASSIRTSGSDEQFF. The CDR3 region has the DNA TGTGCCAGTAGTATAAGGACTAGCGGGAGTGATGAGCAGTTCTTC.

The rearrangement links TRBV7-8 to TRBJ2-1; 16 bases match TRBD2. This CDR3 contains 19 residues. Germline V CDR1 and CDR2: SGHVS, FQNEAQ. V dropped 6 bases and J dropped 3; count of bases not matched to a gene: 11. Here the CDR3 DNA reads TGTGCCAGCAGTAGGGGACTAGCGGGAGGGTCAGTTTTCTACAATGAGCAGTTCTTC. It encodes CASSRGLAGGSVFYNEQFF.

This chain uses TRBV7-2 with TRBJ2-2; 7 bases fit TRBD2. The CDR3 covers 16 residues. CDR1 is SGHTA and CDR2 is FQGNSA in the germline V gene. The J segment lost 6 bases and the V segment lost 4 bases, leaving 11 bases of the junction unmatched. CDR3 nucleotide sequence: TGTGCCAGCAGCTCGGTGTGGGGGAGGGCCCCCGGGGAGCTGTTTTTT. This encodes CASSSVWGRAPGELFF. The whole variable domain, remainder taken from reference TRBV7-2 and TRBJ2-2, is GAGVSQSPSNKVTEKGKDVELRCDPISGHTALYWYRQSLGQGLEFLIYFQGNSAPDKSGLPSDRFSAERTGGSVSTLTIQRTQQEDSAVYLCASSSVWGRAPGELFFGEGSRLTVL.

This clonotype was observed many times. The V gene is TRBV3-1, the J gene TRBJ2-7, with no clear D. Deletions cut 2 bases from V and 4 bases from J, with 15 bases between. The germline CDR1 and CDR2 sequences are LGHDT and YNNKEL (reference sequence). The CDR3 covers 15 residues. The CDR3 reads CASSQNPLTAYEQYF. The CDR3 DNA reads TGTGCCAGCAGCCAAAACCCCCTTACGGCTTACGAGCAGTACTTC.

The V gene is TRBV20-1, the J gene TRBJ2-3, with 8 bases identical to TRBD2. Per the germline V gene, CDR1 is DFQATT and CDR2 is SNEGSKA (reference sequence). Trimming removed 0 bases from V and 3 bases from J; junction bases left unmatched: 8. CDR3 length: 16 residues. Here the CDR3 DNA reads TGCAGTGCTAGAGAATCATGGGAGCGGGGGACAGATACGCAGTATTTT. Protein product: CSARESWERGTDTQYF.

This chain links TRBV29-1 with TRBJ2-1; tentatively, D is TRBD1 or TRBD2 (5 bases each). This CDR3 has 12 amino acids. CDR1 and CDR2 from the germline V gene are SQVTM and ANQGSEA. Trimming removed 4 bases from V and 7 bases from J, with 11 bases in between. Here the CDR3 reads CSVAGTKNEQFF. The CDR3, as DNA: TGCAGCGTTGCGGGGACCAAGAATGAGCAGTTCTTC.

This clonotype appeared a few times. V and J are TRBV10-3 and TRBJ2-3; 9 bases match TRBD1. CDR1 is ENHRY, CDR2 SYGVKD, per germline. The CDR3 extends over 15 amino acids. Losses at the gene ends were 6 bases for V and 5 bases for J; bases not matched to a gene: 9. The CDR3 bases are TGTGCCATCAGCGGAGGGGGACAGGGTCAAGATACGCAGTATTTT. It is translated as CAISGGGQGQDTQYF.

The chain carries TRBV20-1 and TRBJ1-4, with D possibly TRBD1 on 5 matching bases. Between the trimmed V and J ends, which lost 5 bases and 2 bases, there was a span of 18 bases. Germline loops: CDR1 DFQATT, CDR2 SNEGSKA (reference sequence). The CDR3 is 16 amino acids. CDR3 sequence: CSALWGRVSTNEKLFF. In nucleotides, the CDR3 is TGCAGTGCTTTATGGGGGAGGGTGTCGACTAATGAAAAACTGTTTTTT.

This clonotype appeared a few times. The rearrangement links TRBV28 to TRBJ1-2, with D tentatively TRBD1 (6 bases). The CDR3 is 17 residues long. Deletions cut 3 bases from V and 6 bases from J, with 23 bases between. Germline V gene lookup returns CDR1 MDHEN and CDR2 SYDVKM. The CDR3 bases are TGTGCCAGCAGTTTCACTCTATGGTCCACGCAGGGGCATGGCTACACCTTC. As protein: CASSFTLWSTQGHGYTF.

The CDR3 DNA follows: TGCGCCAGCAGCCGGGCGGGGGACCGCACAGATACGCAGTATTTT. This encodes CASSRAGDRTDTQYF. The chain recombines TRBV5-1 with TRBJ2-3; 7 bases map to TRBD2. The CDR3 runs to 15 residues. Trimming removed 4 bases from V and 1 base from J; junction bases left unmatched: 6. Germline V CDR1 and CDR2: SGHRS, YFSETQ.

This clonotype has just a few counts. The rearrangement joins TRBV20-1 to TRBJ1-1; D gene unclear. The CDR3 is made up of 11 amino acids. In germline, CDR1 is DFQATT, CDR2 SNEGSKA (reference sequence). V was clipped by 5 bases and J by 8 bases, with 12 bases between them. In DNA, the CDR3 is TGCAGTGCTTTCCGGGTTATCGAAGCTTTCTTT. This sequence encodes CSAFRVIEAFF.

J is TRBJ2-7 and V is TRBV12-3 or TRBV12-4; D is perhaps TRBD2 (6 bases). This CDR3 region has 12 residues. V shed 5 bases and J shed 13 bases, with 18 bases lying between them. The CDR3 region is CASSVRVGSIYF. The CDR3 DNA is TGTGCCAGCAGTGTTCGCGTCGGGAGCATCTACTTC.

The J gene is TRBJ2-7, the V gene TRBV29-1, with a weak D call TRBD2 (6 bases). The end of the DNA is better explained by TRBJ2-5, so the J call may be wrong. The CDR3 runs to 13 residues. CDR1 and CDR2 (germline): SQVTM, ANQGSEA. DNA of the CDR3: TGCAGCGCACCGGGACTCGGGGTGGGGACCCAGTACTTC. Amino acid sequence: CSAPGLGVGTQYF.

J is TRBJ1-2 and V is TRBV2, with unresolved D. The V gene lost 3 bases and the J gene lost 7 bases, with 9 bases spanning the gap. CDR1 and CDR2 (germline): SNHLY, FYNNEI. This CDR3 spans 12 amino acids. The CDR3 protein is CASSEGISGYTF. The CDR3, as DNA: TGTGCCAGCAGTGAGGGTATTAGTGGCTACACCTTC. Full variable domain (rest looked up from reference TRBV2 and TRBJ1-2): EPEVTQTPSHQVTQMGQEVILRCVPISNHLYFYWYRQILGQKVEFLVSFYNNEISEKSEIFDDQFSVERPDGSNFTLKIRSTKLEDSAMYFCASSEGISGYTFGSGTRLTVV.

The gene calls are TRBV3-1 and TRBJ2-5; 8 nucleotides match TRBD2. This CDR3 has 17 amino acids. The J segment lost 5 bases and the V segment lost 2 bases, leaving 13 bases of the junction unmatched. CDR1 and CDR2 (germline): LGHDT, YNNKEL (reference sequence). CDR3 in DNA: TGTGCCAGCAGCCAAATGGGAGCGGGAGTCTTCCATGAGACCCAGTACTTC. Translating gives CASSQMGAGVFHETQYF.

This clonotype was observed a single time. The chain links TRBV6-6 to TRBJ2-5; the D gene is possibly TRBD1 (6 bases). CDR1 is MNHNY, CDR2 SVGAGI, per germline (reference sequence). Trimming left V 2 bases short and J 3 bases short, with 13 bases between. The CDR3 loop spans 15 amino acids. The DNA for the CDR3 is TGTGCCAGCAGTTACCCCGAGAAGGGGGAAGAGACCCAGTACTTC. Protein sequence: CASSYPEKGEETQYF.

This clonotype was counted a few times. The chain joins TRBV5-1 to TRBJ2-5, with D perhaps assigned TRBD1 or TRBD2 (5 bases each). The CDR3 spans 16 residues. Germline CDR1 SGHRS, CDR2 YFSETQ. V lost 0 bases to trimming and J lost 0 bases, with 12 bases between them. The CDR3 sequence: CASSLVVGEYQETQYF. The DNA for the CDR3 is TGCGCCAGCAGCTTGGTTGTGGGGGAGTACCAAGAGACCCAGTACTTC.